These 3 T cell receptor gamma chains were all obtained from the same sample, sequenced in a study of Vδ1+ human thymocytes. What these receptors recognize is not known. RNA was extracted from the cells and then reverse transcribed. CDR3 amplicons came from multiplex PCR with pooled V-gene forward and constant-region reverse primers. TCRdb reran clone calling via CATT on the multiplex PCR reads. The sample yields about 36,000 gamma-chain clones, around 20% seen once. Study-wide findings and caveats: Thymic TRG and TRD repertoires appeared highly polyclonal.

The sample was Vdelta1+ gamma-delta thymocytes from the thymus. Subset in this sample: FACS-sorted CD3+ TCRalphabeta- TCRVdelta1+ TCRVdelta2- thymocytes. The receptors derive from a girl under three years old who had congenital heart surgery.

This clone rates as medium-sized. Other nucleotide sequences in the sample specify the same CDR3. The chain links TRGV3 to TRGJ1 or TRGJ2. V trimming: 1 base; J trimming: 7 bases; junction bases outside the gene matches: 1. Germline CDR1 and CDR2: VTNTFY and YDVSTARD (reference sequence). This CDR3 spans 11 amino acids. CDR3: CATWDSYKKLF. CDR3 nucleotides: TGTGCCACCTGGGACAGCTATAAGAAACTCTTT.

The chain employs TRGV2 and TRGJ1 or TRGJ2. Trimming removed 3 bases from V and 5 bases from J; junction bases left unmatched: 4. CDR1 and CDR2 from the germline V gene are EGSNGY and YDSYNSKV. CDR3 length: 12 amino acids. CDR3 loop: CATWDHNYKKLF. The DNA for the CDR3 is TGTGCCACCTGGGACCACAATTATAAGAAACTCTTT.

This clone was counted only a few times. This sample also contains other DNA sequences that code for the same CDR3. The V gene is TRGV9, the J gene TRGJ1 or TRGJ2. The CDR3 spans 14 residues. V lost 0 bases, J lost 3 bases, and 5 bases stayed unmatched. The V gene's germline CDR1 is GITISATS and CDR2 ISYDGTV (reference sequence). The CDR3 region is CALWEVPPYYKKLF. CDR3 sequence (DNA): TGTGCCTTGTGGGAGGTGCCGCCTTATTATAAGAAACTCTTT.